This record covers a single TCR beta chain. What it recognizes is unknown. This CDR3 region has 13 residues. Trimming took 8 bases from V and 1 from J; bases not matched to a gene: 4. CDR1 and CDR2 from the germline V gene are LNHNV and YYDKDF (reference sequence). The record originates from a study of cytomegalovirus exposure and HLA in healthy donors. Points from the study as a whole: Three CMV-associated chains proved CMV antigen-specific in vitro. Most TCR sequences were rare, but some public TCRs occurred in many donors.

Measured with immunoSEQ multiplex PCR; TCRdb has only the in-frame clones, and not every one. Here the sample spans 190,000 or so clones, 80% to 90% being singletons. The clonotype was recovered from a woman younger than 45 in good health and CMV-seropositive. The chain carries TRBV15 and TRBJ2-7, with 8 bases that match TRBD1. Sequencing was carried out using PBMCs. The CDR3, as DNA: TGTGCCACCGGACGACAGGGGTCCTACGAGCAGTACTTC. It encodes CATGRQGSYEQYF.